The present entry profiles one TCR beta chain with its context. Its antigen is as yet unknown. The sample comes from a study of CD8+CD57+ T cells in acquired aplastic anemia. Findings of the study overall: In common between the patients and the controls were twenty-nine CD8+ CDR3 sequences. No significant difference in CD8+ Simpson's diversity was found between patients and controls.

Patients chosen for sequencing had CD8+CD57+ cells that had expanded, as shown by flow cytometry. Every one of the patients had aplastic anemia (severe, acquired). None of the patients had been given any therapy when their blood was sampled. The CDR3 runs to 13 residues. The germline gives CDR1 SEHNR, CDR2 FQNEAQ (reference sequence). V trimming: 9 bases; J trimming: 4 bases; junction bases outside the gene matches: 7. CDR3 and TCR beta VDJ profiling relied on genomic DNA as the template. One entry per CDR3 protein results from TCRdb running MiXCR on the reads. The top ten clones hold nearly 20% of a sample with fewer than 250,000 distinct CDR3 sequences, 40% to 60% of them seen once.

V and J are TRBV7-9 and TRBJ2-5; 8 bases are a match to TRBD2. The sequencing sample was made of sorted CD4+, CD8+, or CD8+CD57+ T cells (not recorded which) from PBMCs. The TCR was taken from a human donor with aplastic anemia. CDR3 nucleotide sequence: TGTGCCAGTTCGGGGGGGGTCGGAGAGACCCAGTACTTC. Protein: CASSGGVGETQYF.